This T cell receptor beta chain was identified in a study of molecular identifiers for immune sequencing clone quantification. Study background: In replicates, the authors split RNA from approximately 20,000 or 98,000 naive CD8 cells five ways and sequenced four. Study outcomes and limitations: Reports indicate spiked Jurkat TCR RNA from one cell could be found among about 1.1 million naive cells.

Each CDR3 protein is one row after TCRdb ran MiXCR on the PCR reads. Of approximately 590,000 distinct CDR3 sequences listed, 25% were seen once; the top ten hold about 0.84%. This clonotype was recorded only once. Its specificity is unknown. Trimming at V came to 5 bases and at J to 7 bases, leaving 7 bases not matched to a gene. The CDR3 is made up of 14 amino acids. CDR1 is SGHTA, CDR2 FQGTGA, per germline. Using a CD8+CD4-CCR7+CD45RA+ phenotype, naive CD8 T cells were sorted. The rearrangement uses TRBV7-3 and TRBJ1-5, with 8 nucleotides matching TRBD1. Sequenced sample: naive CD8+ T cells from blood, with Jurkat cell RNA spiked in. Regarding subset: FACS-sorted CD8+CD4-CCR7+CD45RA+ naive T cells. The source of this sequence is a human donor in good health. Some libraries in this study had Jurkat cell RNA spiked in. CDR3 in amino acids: CASSGTGCGQPQHF. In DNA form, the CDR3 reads TGTGCCAGCAGCGGGACAGGTTGTGGCCAGCCCCAGCATTTT.